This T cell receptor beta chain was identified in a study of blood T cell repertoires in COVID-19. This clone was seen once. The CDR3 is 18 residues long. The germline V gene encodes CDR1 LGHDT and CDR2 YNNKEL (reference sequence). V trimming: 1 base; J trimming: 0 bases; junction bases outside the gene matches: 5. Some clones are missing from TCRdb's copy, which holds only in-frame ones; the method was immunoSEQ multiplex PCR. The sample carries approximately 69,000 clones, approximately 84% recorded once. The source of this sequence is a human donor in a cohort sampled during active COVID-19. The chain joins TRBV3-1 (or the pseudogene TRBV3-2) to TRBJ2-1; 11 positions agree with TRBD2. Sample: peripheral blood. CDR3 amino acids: CASSQGLAGGYSYNEQFF. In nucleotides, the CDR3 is TGTGCCAGCAGCCAAGGGCTAGCGGGGGGATACTCCTACAATGAGCAGTTCTTC.